One and the same sample provided the 29 T cell receptor beta chains below, sequenced in a study of T-cell reconstitution after alpha-beta-depleted transplantation in children (dated by TCRdb to the mid-2010s). The library was made by PCR. Sequenced using an Illumina HiSeq 2500. To normalize quantification of the TCRbeta repertoire, the TCR libraries were built with molecular barcoding that relied on unique molecular identifiers. In-frame beta chains were kept once TCRdb had trimmed the public reads at Q25 with fastp and called clones with MiXCR. Each entry merges the rows of one CDR3 protein and shows their most common DNA and genes. Recorded for this sample are 200,000 to 300,000 distinct CDR3 sequences; about 25% of them occurred a single time. The ten largest clones capture about 2.5% of the sample. The sample's treatment or condition label, in plain terms: allogeneic hematopoietic cell transplantation with graft depleted of TCRalphabeta T cells and CD19 B cells.

This sample comprised PBMCs, obtained before TCRalphabeta/CD19-depleted stem cell transplant. The receptors originated from a girl aged 2 to 9 with Fanconi anemia, due to receive a stem cell transplant.

The chain employs TRBV7-9 and TRBJ1-6; D is ambiguous. CDR1 is SEHNR and CDR2 is FQNEAQ in the germline V gene (reference sequence). CDR3 length equals 12 residues. Trimming removed 5 bases from V and 8 bases from J, with 7 bases in between. CDR3 region: CASSQGHSPLHF. In nucleotides, the CDR3 is TGTGCCAGCAGCCAAGGACATTCACCCCTCCACTTT.

In its sample, this clonotype was seen many times. The chain employs TRBV7-2 and TRBJ2-3; D gene ambiguous. Germline CDR1 reads SGHTA; CDR2 reads FQGNSA. The length of the CDR3 is 12 residues. Between the trimmed V and J ends, which lost 7 bases and 2 bases, there was a span of 7 bases. The CDR3 coding sequence is TGTGCCAGCACTCCTCTCACAGATACGCAGTATTTT. This sequence encodes CASTPLTDTQYF. Complete variable domain (other parts from reference TRBV7-2 and TRBJ2-3): GAGVSQSPSNKVTEKGKDVELRCDPISGHTALYWYRQSLGQGLEFLIYFQGNSAPDKSGLPSDRFSAERTGGSVSTLTIQRTQQEDSAVYLCASTPLTDTQYFGPGTRLTVL.

The CDR3 bases are TGCAGTGCTCGGGGGGTGTGGGGGGAAGCTTTCTTT. This translates into CSARGVWGEAFF. The J gene is TRBJ1-1, the V gene TRBV20-1, with TRBD1 as a possible D gene (5 bases). Germline values: CDR1 DFQATT, CDR2 SNEGSKA (reference sequence). Trimming left V 5 bases short and J 8 bases short, with 15 bases between. CDR3 size: 12 residues.

This chain joins TRBV20-1 and TRBJ2-5, with TRBD2 identical over 8 bases. The germline V gene has CDR1 DFQATT and CDR2 SNEGSKA (reference sequence). CDR3 length equals 13 residues. Germline trimming cut 3 bases from V and 2 bases from J; bases unmatched to any gene: 2. CDR3 loop: CSASGGDQETQYF. In DNA, the CDR3 is TGCAGTGCTAGCGGGGGGGATCAAGAGACCCAGTACTTC.

The V gene is TRBV20-1, the J gene TRBJ2-7; a weak D match, TRBD2 (6 bases). CDR1 DFQATT and CDR2 SNEGSKA come from the germline V gene (reference sequence). CDR3 length: 13 amino acids. The V end was cut by 3 bases, the J end by 3 bases, with 12 bases between. The CDR3 nucleotides are TGCAGTGCTAGCGGGAGTTATTACTACGAGCAGTACTTC. This codes for CSASGSYYYEQYF.

The J gene is TRBJ2-7, the V gene TRBV7-9, with TRBD2 matching 12 bases. The CDR3 spans 15 residues. With V trimmed by 1 base and J by 4 bases, 2 bases remained unmatched. Germline V gene lookup returns CDR1 SEHNR and CDR2 FQNEAQ (reference sequence). CDR3: CASSLELAGGYEQYF. Written as DNA, the CDR3 is TGTGCCAGCAGCTTAGAACTAGCGGGGGGATACGAGCAGTACTTC.

The rearrangement joins TRBV11-3 to TRBJ2-1; TRBD2 agrees at 7 bases. Looked up from germline, CDR1 is SGHNT and CDR2 is YENEEA. The CDR3 totals 15 residues. V dropped 3 bases and J dropped 1; count of bases not matched to a gene: 3. The CDR3 is CASSFGGGSYNEQFF. CDR3 coding DNA: TGTGCCAGCAGCTTTGGGGGGGGATCCTACAATGAGCAGTTCTTC. Complete variable domain (other parts from reference TRBV11-3 and TRBJ2-1): EAGVVQSPRYKIIEKKQPVAFWCNPISGHNTLYWYLQNLGQGPELLIRYENEEAVDDSQLPKDRFSAERLKGVDSTLKIQPAELGDSAVYLCASSFGGGSYNEQFFGPGTRLTVL.

This clonotype showed up just a few times. V usage is TRBV3-1 and J usage is TRBJ1-3; 7 nucleotides agree with TRBD1. Germline lookup yields CDR1 LGHDT and CDR2 YNNKEL (reference sequence). Trimming cost V 3 bases and J 0 bases; bases outside gene matches: 2. The CDR3 totals 15 residues. CDR3 protein: CASSHGTASGNTIYF. CDR3 in DNA: TGTGCCAGCAGCCACGGGACAGCCTCTGGAAACACCATATATTTT.

This clonotype appeared a few times. It is unclear where the CDR3 begins or ends on the DNA, so no DNA is shown, and the CDR3 is as TCRdb lists it. The chain links TRBV12-3 or TRBV12-4 to TRBJ1-4. The CDR3 contains 12 residues when both ends are counted. CDR3 region: CASSLNEKLFFF.

In its sample, this clonotype was seen a few times. The chain couples TRBV20-1 to TRBJ2-1; D unclear. Trimming removed 0 bases at V and 2 bases at J, with 26 bases between. CDR1 is DFQATT and CDR2 is SNEGSKA in the germline V gene (reference sequence). The CDR3 covers 20 residues. The CDR3 loop reads CSAREDANYWAHIAYNEQFF. The CDR3 region has the DNA TGCAGTGCTAGAGAAGACGCAAACTACTGGGCTCATATCGCCTACAATGAGCAGTTCTTC.

This clonotype was seen many times. The chain is built from TRBV7-2 and TRBJ2-7; TRBD2 agrees at 9 bases. This CDR3 has 14 amino acids. Germline-derived CDR1 and CDR2 are SGHTA and FQGNSA. J lost 1 base, V lost 6 bases, and 4 bases had no gene match. CDR3 in amino acids: CASSFSGGSYEQYF. CDR3 nucleotides: TGTGCCAGCAGTTTTAGCGGGGGTTCCTACGAGCAGTACTTC.

J is TRBJ2-6 and V is TRBV5-4; D is uncertain. V shed 0 bases and J shed 0 bases, with 4 bases lying between them. The CDR3 has 15 residues. CDR1 SGHNT and CDR2 YYREEE come from the germline V gene (reference sequence). CDR3 bases: TGTGCCAGCAGCTTGGACAACTCTGGGGCCAACGTCCTGACTTTC. Protein sequence: CASSLDNSGANVLTF.

The chain employs TRBV4-2 and TRBJ2-5; D uncertain. CDR3 length: 12 amino acids. CDR1 LGHNA and CDR2 YNFKEQ come from the germline V gene. Trimming pared 0 bases from V and 5 bases from J, leaving 4 bases between. CDR3 in amino acids: CASSQEGETQYF. CDR3 nucleotide sequence: TGTGCCAGCAGCCAAGAAGGGGAGACCCAGTACTTC.

The rearrangement links TRBV2 to TRBJ2-3, with TRBD2 matching over 10 bases. V was clipped by 6 bases and J by 5 bases; unmatched bases: 8. Germline values: CDR1 SNHLY, CDR2 FYNNEI. This CDR3 has 15 residues. CDR3 protein: CASRRLAGAGDTQYF. Written as DNA, the CDR3 is TGTGCCAGCAGGCGACTAGCGGGTGCGGGAGATACGCAGTATTTT.

The gene calls are TRBV29-1 and TRBJ1-2; D unclear. The CDR3 length is 12 residues. The V end lost 0 bases, the J end lost 1 base, and 3 bases lay between the germline ends. Germline CDR1 SQVTM, CDR2 ANQGSEA. The CDR3 is CSVEDYNYGYTF. CDR3 in DNA: TGCAGCGTTGAAGATTATAACTATGGCTACACCTTC. Full variable domain (remainder filled in from reference TRBV29-1 and TRBJ1-2): SAVISQKPSRDICQRGTSLTIQCQVDSQVTMMFWYRQQPGQSLTLIATANQGSEATYESGFVIDKFPISRPNLTFSTLTVSNMSPEDSSIYLCSVEDYNYGYTFGSGTRLTVV.

The chain uses TRBV20-1 and TRBJ2-7; the D is unclear. Looked up from germline, CDR1 is DFQATT and CDR2 is SNEGSKA (reference sequence). The CDR3 is 11 residues long. V lost 6 bases and J 2 bases, leaving 8 bases between the germline ends. The CDR3 DNA reads TGCAGTGCCCCTGCCCCCTACGAGCAGTACTTC. Amino acid sequence: CSAPAPYEQYF.

The rearrangement links TRBV7-2 to TRBJ1-2; D is perhaps TRBD1 (5 bases). The CDR3 has 17 amino acids. Trimming took off 3 bases at V and 0 bases at J, with 17 bases between the two ends. Germline lookup yields CDR1 SGHTA and CDR2 FQGNSA. CDR3 bases: TGTGCCAGCAGCTTCGGAAGGGGCCTCTCCACTAACTATGGCTACACCTTC. Translating gives CASSFGRGLSTNYGYTF.

The J gene is TRBJ2-3, the V gene TRBV15; D is ambiguous. CDR1 is LNHNV, CDR2 YYDKDF, per germline (reference sequence). Trimming left V 4 bases short and J 0 bases short, with 11 bases between. The CDR3 has 15 amino acids. CDR3 in DNA: TGTGCCACCAGCATCCTGAGTTCTAGCACAGATACGCAGTATTTT. Translating it yields CATSILSSSTDTQYF.

The V and J genes are TRBV7-6 and TRBJ2-3; possibly TRBD2 for D (5 bases). The ends were cut back, 5 bases at V and 2 bases at J, with 14 bases in the middle. Germline V CDR1 and CDR2: SGHVS, FNYEAQ. The CDR3 contains 15 residues. The CDR3 loop reads CASSPTTKHTDTQYF. In DNA, the CDR3 is TGTGCCAGCAGCCCTACGACTAAACACACAGATACGCAGTATTTT.

This chain links TRBV20-1 with TRBJ2-5; 9 nucleotides match TRBD1. This CDR3 comprises 13 residues. Germline V CDR1 and CDR2: DFQATT, SNEGSKA (reference sequence). Germline trimming cut 5 bases from V and 6 bases from J; bases unmatched to any gene: 7. The CDR3 region has the DNA TGCAGTGCTTACCGGGACAGGGAAAAGACCCAGTACTTC. This encodes CSAYRDREKTQYF.

The table lists this clonotype with many counts. The V call is TRBV6-5, the J call TRBJ2-4; the match to TRBD2 covers 12 bases. The V gene's germline CDR1 is MNHEY and CDR2 SVGAGI. This CDR3 contains 17 residues. V shed 6 bases, J shed 2 bases, and the junction held 8 bases outside the gene matches. CDR3 loop: CASRTTSGGISKNIQYF. CDR3 nucleotide sequence: TGTGCCAGCAGAACAACTAGCGGGGGGATCTCCAAAAACATTCAGTACTTC.

This chain joins TRBV20-1 and TRBJ1-2, with D unresolved. Per germline, CDR1 DFQATT and CDR2 SNEGSKA (reference sequence). The V and J ends lost 6 bases and 5 bases respectively, with 13 bases between them. The CDR3 has 12 residues. The CDR3 is CSALVVGYGYTF. CDR3 DNA sequence: TGCAGTGCGCTCGTGGTTGGGTATGGCTACACCTTC.

This clonotype was observed a handful of times. The chain carries TRBV20-1 and TRBJ2-1; D ambiguous. Germline V lookup: CDR1 DFQATT, CDR2 SNEGSKA (reference sequence). The V end lost 2 bases, the J end lost 10 bases, and 6 bases lay between the germline ends. The length of the CDR3 is 10 residues. The CDR3 bases are TGCAGTGCTAGACCATCCGAGCAGTTCTTC. It specifies CSARPSEQFF.

V and J are TRBV12-3 or TRBV12-4 and TRBJ2-4, with D tentatively TRBD2 (7 bases). The CDR3 has 15 residues. The ends were cut back, 1 base at V and 2 bases at J, with 9 bases in the middle. The CDR3 reads CASSLGGGSKNIQYF. Written as DNA, the CDR3 is TGTGCCAGCAGTTTAGGGGGGGGCTCCAAAAACATTCAGTACTTC.

The gene calls are TRBV29-1 and TRBJ1-2; no definite D call. With 1 base removed from V and 5 bases from J, the gap between germline ends came to 11 bases. The CDR3 contains 13 residues. CDR1 and CDR2 (germline): SQVTM, ANQGSEA. CDR3 loop: CSVEAGDLYGYTF. CDR3 nucleotide sequence: TGCAGCGTTGAAGCAGGTGATCTTTATGGCTACACCTTC.

The chain is built from TRBV20-1 and TRBJ1-5; a weak D match, TRBD1 (6 bases). CDR1 DFQATT and CDR2 SNEGSKA come from the germline V gene (reference sequence). V lost 0 bases to trimming and J lost 0 bases, with 15 bases between them. There are 17 residues in the CDR3. CDR3 nucleotides: TGCAGTGCTAGAGATCGGGTACAGGGCTATAGCAATCAGCCCCAGCATTTT. Its protein product is CSARDRVQGYSNQPQHF.

J is TRBJ2-1 and V is TRBV19; TRBD2 matches at 8 bases. CDR1 and CDR2 from the germline V gene are LNHDA and SQIVND (reference sequence). The trim removed 7 bases at V and 6 bases at J, leaving 8 bases unmatched. The CDR3 runs 14 residues. The CDR3 is CASIAGGPFNEQFF. Written as DNA, the CDR3 is TGTGCCAGTATTGCGGGGGGCCCCTTCAATGAGCAGTTCTTC.

This clonotype was seen at least ten times. This rearrangement joins TRBV7-6 to TRBJ2-7, with 8 bases fitting TRBD2. The CDR3 sequence is 15 residues long. The trim removed 1 base at V and 3 bases at J, leaving 5 bases unmatched. In germline, CDR1 is SGHVS, CDR2 FNYEAQ. CDR3: CASSLGTGTSYEQYF. CDR3 DNA sequence: TGTGCCAGCAGCTTAGGGACCGGGACTAGCTACGAGCAGTACTTC.

This clonotype was counted many times. This sequence joins TRBV12-3 or TRBV12-4 and TRBJ2-5; 9 nucleotides match TRBD1. This CDR3 is built from 15 residues. V trimming: 2 bases; J trimming: 2 bases; junction bases outside the gene matches: 3. The CDR3 reads CASSLPGQGQETQYF. The CDR3 coding sequence is TGTGCCAGCAGTTTACCGGGACAGGGTCAAGAGACCCAGTACTTC.